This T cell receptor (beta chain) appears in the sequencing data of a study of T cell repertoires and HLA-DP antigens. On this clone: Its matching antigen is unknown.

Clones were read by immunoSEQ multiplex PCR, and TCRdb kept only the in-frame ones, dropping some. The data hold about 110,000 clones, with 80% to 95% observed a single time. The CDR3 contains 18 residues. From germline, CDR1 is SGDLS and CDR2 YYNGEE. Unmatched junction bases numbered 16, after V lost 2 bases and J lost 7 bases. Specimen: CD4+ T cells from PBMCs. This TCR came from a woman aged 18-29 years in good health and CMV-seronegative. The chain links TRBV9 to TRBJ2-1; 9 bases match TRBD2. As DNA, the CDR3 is TGTGCCAGCAGCGTGCAAACGACTAGCGGAGACAGGGCAAATGAGCAGTTCTTC. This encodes CASSVQTTSGDRANEQFF.